These T cell receptor beta chains were read from a single sample in a study of CD8 T cells in ankylosing spondylitis. A single record per CDR3 protein comes from TCRdb applying MiXCR to the 5' RACE reads. The sample includes some 120,000 distinct CDR3 sequences, over 6.5% seen only once; the top ten take roughly an eighth. The specimen was blood, either unsorted or a sorted T cell fraction (not recorded which). These receptors were collected from a male donor with ankylosing spondylitis or in good health (not recorded which). Both conserved end residues are part of each CDR3. The D gene is left open where the match is weak. Size is omitted from some rows. Given values are once, few, many or a class for expanded clones.

clone size	V gene	J gene	D gene	CDR3 protein	CDR3 DNA
many	TRBV20-1	TRBJ2-3	TRBD2	CSARLAGGPWVDTQYF	TGCAGTGCTAGATTAGCGGGAGGGCCGTGGGTAGATACGCAGTATTTT
many	TRBV7-2	TRBJ1-6	TRBD1	CASSPRDRGSPLHF	TGTGCCAGCAGCCCCCGGGACAGGGGGTCACCCCTCCACTTT
many	TRBV7-2	TRBJ2-5	NA	CASSLVVLETQYF	TGTGCCAGCAGCTTAGTCGTCCTCGAGACCCAGTACTTC
NA	TRBV20-1	TRBJ1-2	NA	CSASAGFRGLGGDGYTF	TGCAGTGCTAGCGCCGGGTTTCGCGGTCTGGGCGGGGATGGCTACACCTTC
NA	TRBV5-1	TRBJ2-1	TRBD1	CASSQGQGVNDQFF	TGCGCCAGCAGCCAGGGACAGGGGGTGAATGATCAGTTCTTC
many	TRBV7-3	TRBJ2-2	TRBD1	CASSFGTGDTGELFF	TGTGCCAGCAGCTTTGGGACAGGGGACACCGGGGAGCTGTTTTTT
many	TRBV5-6	TRBJ2-1	NA	CASSGAVNNEQFF	TGTGCCAGCAGCGGGGCCGTAAACAATGAGCAGTTCTTC
NA	TRBV12-3/TRBV12-4	TRBJ2-7	TRBD1	CASSLGTGGADEQYF	TGTGCCAGCAGTCTAGGGACAGGGGGGGCCGACGAGCAGTACTTC
few	TRBV18	TRBJ2-3	NA	CASSEPSGSTDTQYF	TGTGCCAGCTCAGAACCTTCCGGGAGCACAGATACGCAGTATTTT
NA	TRBV5-1	TRBJ2-3	TRBD1	CASSVDRVSTDTQYF	TGCGCCAGCAGCGTGGACAGGGTCAGCACAGATACGCAGTATTTT
many	TRBV5-1	TRBJ2-3	NA	CASSSGITSGTDTQYF	TGCGCCAGCAGCTCTGGAATTACCTCTGGCACAGATACGCAGTATTTT
many	TRBV12-3/TRBV12-4	TRBJ2-1	TRBD1	CASRTGVDEQFF	TGTGCCAGTAGGACAGGGGTGGATGAGCAGTTCTTC
many	TRBV4-3	TRBJ2-1	TRBD2	CASGPSGEAYNEQFF	TGCGCCAGCGGCCCAAGCGGGGAAGCCTACAATGAGCAGTTCTTC
NA	TRBV20-1	TRBJ1-1	TRBD1	CSAPRTGVVDTEAFF	TGCAGTGCTCCTCGGACAGGGGTGGTGGACACTGAAGCTTTCTTT
many	TRBV6-5	TRBJ1-5	NA	CASSYTGIQPQHF	TGTGCCAGCAGTTACACCGGGATCCAGCCCCAGCATTTT
many	TRBV7-8	TRBJ1-2	NA	CASSPARGGYTF	TGTGCCAGCAGCCCAGCCAGGGGTGGCTACACCTTC
many	TRBV20-1	TRBJ2-3	NA	CSAKPPFYDTQYF	TGCAGTGCTAAACCCCCCTTTTACGATACGCAGTATTTT
many	TRBV20-1	TRBJ2-1	TRBD1	CSADRGNNEQFF	TGCAGTGCGGACAGGGGAAACAATGAGCAGTTCTTC
many	TRBV24-1	TRBJ2-1	TRBD2	CATSDFRTSGIRFF	TGTGCCACCAGTGATTTCAGGACTAGCGGGATTCGGTTCTTC
many	TRBV10-3	TRBJ2-3	TRBD1	CAISDAGGADTQYF	TGTGCCATCAGTGATGCAGGGGGCGCAGATACGCAGTATTTT
many	TRBV29-1	TRBJ2-2	TRBD1	CSVGPQGANTGELFF	TGCAGCGTTGGCCCACAGGGGGCGAACACCGGGGAGCTGTTTTTT
many	TRBV19	TRBJ2-3	TRBD2	CASSTRLAGPDTQYF	TGTGCCAGTAGTACGCGGTTAGCGGGACCAGATACGCAGTATTTT
many	TRBV7-2	TRBJ2-7	NA	CASSFGGPRSYEQYF	TGTGCCAGCAGCTTTGGGGGGCCCCGTTCCTACGAGCAGTACTTC
many	TRBV5-1	TRBJ1-4	NA	CASSHIYAGETEKLFF	TGCGCCAGCAGCCACATTTACGCGGGGGAAACTGAAAAACTGTTTTTT
many	TRBV24-1	TRBJ2-1	TRBD1	CATSDFATGGSEQFF	TGTGCCACCAGTGATTTTGCGACAGGGGGATCTGAGCAGTTCTTC
many	TRBV7-3	TRBJ2-3	TRBD1	CASSLDRGKGTDTQYF	TGTGCCAGCAGCTTAGACAGGGGGAAAGGCACAGATACGCAGTATTTT
many	TRBV6-1	TRBJ1-2	TRBD1	CASRDRGPNYGYTF	TGTGCCAGCCGCGACAGGGGACCTAACTATGGCTACACCTTC
many	TRBV5-1	TRBJ2-1	NA	CASSLGPTNEQFF	TGCGCCAGCAGCTTGGGACCGACAAATGAGCAGTTCTTC
many	TRBV7-9	TRBJ2-7	TRBD2	CASSLVVGLADNYEQYF	TGTGCCAGCAGCTTAGTGGTTGGCCTAGCGGACAACTACGAGCAGTACTTC
many	TRBV29-1	TRBJ1-1	NA	CSVRGIVNTEAFF	TGCAGCGTTAGGGGGATTGTGAACACTGAAGCTTTCTTT
many	TRBV28	TRBJ1-2	NA	CASSLTFSEDGYTF	TGTGCCAGCAGTTTGACCTTTTCGGAAGATGGCTACACCTTC
NA	TRBV7-9	TRBJ2-1	NA	CASSPRGSAYNEQFF	TGTGCCAGCAGCCCCCGGGGCTCAGCCTACAATGAGCAGTTCTTC
many	TRBV7-2	TRBJ2-6	NA	CASSLGLNSGANVLTF	TGTGCCAGCAGCTTAGGGTTGAACTCTGGGGCCAACGTCCTGACTTTC
many	TRBV20-1	TRBJ1-5	NA	CSARDQVPNQPQHF	TGCAGTGCTAGAGACCAGGTCCCCAATCAGCCCCAGCATTTT
many	TRBV9	TRBJ2-7	TRBD1	CASSEGQGGTYEQYF	TGTGCCAGCAGCGAGGGACAGGGGGGGACCTACGAGCAGTACTTC
many	TRBV15	TRBJ1-4	TRBD1	CATSSEAQGAEKLFF	TGTGCCACCAGCTCCGAGGCCCAGGGGGCGGAAAAACTGTTTTTT
many	TRBV2	TRBJ1-2	TRBD1	CASRGQIANYGYTF	TGTGCCAGCAGGGGACAGATCGCTAACTATGGCTACACCTTC
many	TRBV5-1	TRBJ1-2	NA	CASKEGDSNYGYTF	TGCGCCAGCAAGGAGGGGGATAGTAACTATGGCTACACCTTC
many	TRBV11-2	TRBJ2-5	TRBD2	CASSAGLADGETQYF	TGTGCCAGCAGCGCTGGACTAGCGGACGGGGAGACCCAGTACTTC
many	TRBV20-1	TRBJ2-3	NA	CSASGDTQYF	TGCAGTGCTTCGGGGGATACGCAGTATTTT
many	TRBV5-1	TRBJ2-1	NA	CASSFARVSYNEQFF	TGCGCCAGCAGCTTCGCCAGGGTCTCCTACAATGAGCAGTTCTTC
NA	TRBV7-8	TRBJ1-1	TRBD1	CASSLDWVGAGGNTEAFF	TGTGCCAGCAGCTTAGATTGGGTGGGGGCAGGGGGAAACACTGAAGCTTTCTTT
many	TRBV11-2	TRBJ2-3	TRBD2	CASSLQLAGGPVTGTQYF	TGTGCCAGCAGCCTACAATTAGCGGGAGGGCCTGTAACGGGTACGCAGTATTTT
many	TRBV5-5	TRBJ2-3	NA	CASSLGWATDTQYF	TGTGCCAGCAGCTTGGGCTGGGCCACAGATACGCAGTATTTT
NA	TRBV7-9	TRBJ1-2	NA	CAVTDFSENYGYTF	TGTGCCGTCACCGATTTTTCAGAGAACTATGGCTACACCTTC
many	TRBV20-1	TRBJ1-5	NA	CSASSAEGYQPQHF	TGCAGTGCTAGTTCGGCCGAGGGGTATCAGCCCCAGCATTTT